These 20 T cell receptor beta chains share one sample of origin, sequenced in a study of blood T cell repertoires in COVID-19. Generated by immunoSEQ multiplex PCR, the TCRdb table keeps only in-frame clones and is missing some. This repertoire shows fewer than 150,000 clones, 90% found once; its top ten account for approximately 10%. The sample was peripheral blood. These receptors were taken from a woman of 80 years or more with acute or convalescent COVID-19.

The rearrangement uses TRBV7-6 and TRBJ1-3; TRBD1 aligns across 7 bases. The CDR3 loop spans 15 amino acids. Germline CDR1 SGHVS, CDR2 FNYEAQ. V shed 5 bases and J 2 bases; nucleotides not matched to a gene: 6. Written as DNA, the CDR3 is TGTGCCAGCAGCAACTCCGGGACAGCTGGAAACACCATATATTTT. It codes for CASSNSGTAGNTIYF. The whole variable domain, filled in from reference TRBV7-6 and TRBJ1-3, reads GAGVSQSPRYKVTKRGQDVALRCDPISGHVSLYWYRQALGQGPEFLTYFNYEAQQDKSGLPNDRFSAERPEGSISTLTIQRTEQRDSAMYRCASSNSGTAGNTIYFGEGSWLTVV.

The chain links TRBV6-6 to TRBJ1-3, with D perhaps TRBD1 (5 bases). CDR1 and CDR2 from the germline V gene are MNHNY and SVGAGI (reference sequence). The CDR3 runs to 17 residues. V dropped 5 bases and J dropped 0 bases, with 17 bases sitting between them. CDR3 protein: CASSQRTGRDSGNTIYF. CDR3 bases: TGTGCCAGCAGTCAACGCACGGGCAGGGACTCTGGAAACACCATATATTTT.

This chain joins TRBV4-1 and TRBJ1-5; D remains unclear. Per the germline V gene, CDR1 is MGHRA and CDR2 is YSYEKL. With 3 bases removed from V and 3 bases from J, the gap between germline ends came to 12 bases. This CDR3 spans 15 amino acids. The CDR3 loop reads CASSHRTGDNQPQHF. CDR3 bases: TGCGCCAGCAGCCATAGGACTGGCGACAATCAGCCCCAGCATTTT.

The DNA for the CDR3 is TGTGCCAGCGGTAGGAGTAGTTACGAGCAGTACTTC. Protein: CASGRSSYEQYF. The rearrangement joins TRBV11-2 to TRBJ2-7, with D hard to call. The CDR3 has 12 residues. Germline assignment: CDR1 SGHAT and CDR2 FQNNGV. Trimming removed 8 bases from V and 4 bases from J, with 12 bases in between.

This clone was seen a single time. This chain uses TRBV19 with TRBJ1-2; 8 bases are a match to TRBD1. Germline V gives CDR1 LNHDA, CDR2 SQIVND (reference sequence). The CDR3 is 14 residues long. J was trimmed by 4 bases and V by 8 bases; bases with no gene match: 9. The CDR3 protein is CASQTGGSIYGYTF. DNA of the CDR3: TGTGCCAGTCAAACAGGGGGGTCCATCTATGGCTACACCTTC.

This chain's CDR3 is CASSSFGFMNTEAFF. The CDR3 DNA follows: TGTGCCAGCAGCTCGTTTGGCTTCATGAACACTGAAGCTTTCTTT. The chain recombines TRBV7-6 with TRBJ1-1; D call uncertain. CDR3 length: 15 residues. Per the germline V gene, CDR1 is SGHVS and CDR2 is FNYEAQ. V was clipped by 4 bases and J by 0 bases, with 12 bases between them.

The chain joins TRBV5-1 to TRBJ1-1; D perhaps matches TRBD1 (5 bases). The germline gives CDR1 SGHRS, CDR2 YFSETQ. Trimming shortened V by 3 bases and J by 2 bases, and 14 bases separated the two germline ends. The length of the CDR3 is 15 residues. CDR3 in DNA: TGCGCCAGCAGCTCAGCGGGGCTCTTTAACACTGAAGCTTTCTTT. Translated, it gives CASSSAGLFNTEAFF. The entire variable domain, with the rest obtained from reference TRBV5-1 and TRBJ1-1, is as follows: KAGVTQTPRYLIKTRGQQVTLSCSPISGHRSVSWYQQTPGQGLQFLFEYFSETQRNKGNFPGRFSGRQFSNSRSEMNVSTLELGDSALYLCASSSAGLFNTEAFFGQGTRLTVV.

The chain couples TRBV7-2 to TRBJ1-2; D remains unclear. The CDR3 length is 15 residues. V gave up 1 base and J gave up 0 bases, with 9 bases separating them. Per germline, CDR1 SGHTA and CDR2 FQGNSA. The CDR3 sequence is CASSLGQVPNYGYTF. The CDR3 coding sequence is TGTGCCAGCAGCTTAGGGCAGGTCCCTAACTATGGCTACACCTTC.

The gene calls are TRBV7-2 and TRBJ1-1, with 8 bases lining up with TRBD1. In germline, CDR1 is SGHTA, CDR2 FQGNSA. CDR3 length: 14 amino acids. V lost 3 bases to trimming and J lost 4 bases; unmatched junction nucleotides: 4. In DNA form, the CDR3 reads TGTGCCAGCAGCTTTCACAGGGGGGTCACTGAAGCTTTCTTT. As protein: CASSFHRGVTEAFF.

The J gene is TRBJ1-4, the V gene TRBV18, with D uncertain. Germline loops: CDR1 KGHSH, CDR2 LQKENI. V lost 6 bases, J lost 4 bases, and 9 bases lay in between. CDR3 length equals 13 residues. Here the CDR3 reads CASSRVLNEKLFF. The CDR3 coding sequence is TGTGCCAGCTCGAGAGTCCTTAATGAAAAACTGTTTTTT.

The sample holds a few counts of this clone. The CDR3 spells CASSTQGDTEAFF. The CDR3 nucleotides are TGTGCCAGCAGCACACAGGGGGACACTGAAGCTTTCTTT. V gene TRBV7-9 combines with J gene TRBJ1-1, with TRBD1 matching 8 bases. The ends lost 5 bases at V and 3 bases at J; junction bases unmatched: 2. This CDR3 has 13 amino acids. Germline loops: CDR1 SEHNR, CDR2 FQNEAQ (reference sequence).

Of note for this clone: The sample has other DNA sequences that encode this CDR3 too. The genes are TRBV5-1 and TRBJ1-4; D is unclear. This CDR3 has 15 residues. Germline CDR1 reads SGHRS; CDR2 reads YFSETQ. Trimming cost V 0 bases and J 1 base, with 7 bases left between them. The DNA for the CDR3 is TGCGCCAGCAGCTTGGCTCCGGGAACTAATGAAAAACTGTTTTTT. Amino acids: CASSLAPGTNEKLFF.

The CDR3 sequence is CASSKTGAGANVLTF. DNA of the CDR3: TGTGCCAGCAGCAAAACAGGGGCCGGGGCCAACGTCCTGACTTTC. This chain connects TRBV7-8 to TRBJ2-6; 7 nucleotides align to TRBD1. V was clipped by 5 bases and J by 4 bases; unmatched bases: 5. This CDR3 is 15 amino acids long. Germline CDR1 and CDR2: SGHVS and FQNEAQ.

The CDR3 protein is CASSSTGVGGYTF. DNA of the CDR3: TGCGCCAGCAGCTCTACAGGGGTTGGTGGCTACACCTTC. The V gene is TRBV5-1, the J gene TRBJ1-2, with 7 bases that match TRBD1. V lost 3 bases to trimming and J lost 7 bases; unmatched junction nucleotides: 6. From germline, CDR1 is SGHRS and CDR2 YFSETQ. The CDR3 runs 13 residues.

The chain joins TRBV6-6 to TRBJ1-4; D is unclear. V was clipped by 2 bases and J by 5 bases, with 9 bases between them. Per the germline V gene, CDR1 is MNHNY and CDR2 is SVGAGI (reference sequence). CDR3 length: 14 residues. CDR3 sequence: CASSYGPGNEKLFF. As DNA, the CDR3 is TGTGCCAGCAGTTACGGTCCGGGAAATGAAAAACTGTTTTTT.

The chain employs TRBV29-1 and TRBJ2-5, with 8 bases that match TRBD2. Germline lookup yields CDR1 SQVTM and CDR2 ANQGSEA. Trimming removed 6 bases from V and 4 bases from J; junction bases left unmatched: 7. The CDR3 extends over 13 amino acids. The DNA of the CDR3 is TGCAGCGTGGACGGGGGGGCCCGAGAGACCCAGTACTTC. As protein: CSVDGGARETQYF.

The V call is TRBV6-2 or TRBV6-3, the J call TRBJ1-1, with TRBD1 matching over 7 bases. Germline CDR1 MNHEY, CDR2 SVGEGT. This CDR3 comprises 14 residues. Trimming took 6 bases from V and 1 from J; bases not matched to a gene: 5. The CDR3 coding sequence is TGTGCCAGCAGCGAGTACAGGGGGAACACTGAAGCTTTCTTT. Encoded protein: CASSEYRGNTEAFF.

The chain couples TRBV6-5 to TRBJ2-6; tentatively, D is TRBD2 (6 bases). Trimming cost V 11 bases and J 2 bases, with 16 bases left between them. CDR1 is MNHEY and CDR2 is SVGAGI in the germline V gene. CDR3 length: 15 residues. The CDR3 here is CASLRRGTGANVLTF. The DNA of the CDR3 is TGTGCCTCCTTACGGCGGGGTACTGGGGCCAACGTCCTGACTTTC.

CDR3 loop: CAWRPAGGQETQYF. Here the CDR3 DNA reads TGTGCCTGGAGGCCGGCAGGGGGTCAAGAGACCCAGTACTTC. The chain carries TRBV30 and TRBJ2-5; 7 positions match TRBD1. The CDR3 is 14 amino acids. With 3 bases clipped from V and 2 bases from J, the junction kept 6 bases outside the gene matches. Per the germline V gene, CDR1 is GTSNPN and CDR2 is SVGIG (reference sequence). Supplemented by reference TRBV30 and TRBJ2-5, the full variable domain reads SQTIHQWPATLVQPVGSPLSLECTVEGTSNPNLYWYRQAAGRGLQLLFYSVGIGQISSEVPQNLSASRPQDRQFILSSKKLLLSDSGFYLCAWRPAGGQETQYFGPGTRLLVL.

The V call is TRBV27, the J call TRBJ1-2, with a tentative D call TRBD1 (5 bases). CDR1 and CDR2 (germline): MNHEY, SMNVEV (reference sequence). V lost 3 bases, J lost 6 bases, and 17 bases lay in between. This CDR3 is 15 amino acids long. The CDR3 nucleotides read TGTGCCAGCAGTTTTGACAGACTCGGAAAAGATGGCTACACCTTC. It is translated as CASSFDRLGKDGYTF.